What follows is one T cell receptor beta chain and its context. Its antigen is not known. The CDR3 contains 16 residues. V was pared by 5 bases and J by 1 base, with 9 bases of the junction left unmatched. The germline V gene has CDR1 ENHRY and CDR2 SYGVKD. Using immunoSEQ multiplex PCR, the repertoire was profiled, and TCRdb retains in-frame clones only, with some absent. The sample gives about 370,000 clones, approximately 90% of which show up once; around 2% is in the top ten. Treatment specified: around 19 received Ad26.COV2.S at low or high dose, single or two shots; roughly five received placebo; per-sample allocation not given. Sample collection was performed on day 63 after the first vaccine or placebo injection. The source of the sample is a study of Ad26.COV2.S vaccination and SARS-CoV-2 variants. About the research overall: The Ad26.COV2.S arm of the COV1001 trial was where the donor was placed.

Study-wide results and caveats: Post-vaccination spike-specific CD8+ and CD4+ T cell responses reportedly had substantial breadth. Quantification of TCR breadth and depth may have yielded underestimates of total T cell responses.

The source of this sequence is a person between 18 and 60 years old who received the Ad26.COV2.S COVID-19 vaccine or a placebo. The sample here was peripheral blood, taken in a trial of Ad26.COV2.S vaccine versus placebo. V usage is TRBV10-3 and J usage is TRBJ1-1, with 8 nucleotides matching TRBD1. CDR3 region: CAISRSPGTGNTEAFF. The CDR3 region has the DNA TGTGCCATCAGTAGAAGCCCCGGGACAGGGAACACTGAAGCTTTCTTT.